The 32 T cell receptor beta chains reported below all come from one sample, sequenced in a study of cytomegalovirus exposure and HLA in healthy donors. Primers: 60 Vbeta forward and 13 Jbeta reverse. The data were produced by immunoSEQ multiplex PCR, yet TCRdb's version contains in-frame clones alone and is incomplete. The sample holds about 120,000 clones; almost 85% are singletons and the top ten take around 1.5%. Material for sequencing was PBMCs. Receptors originate from a woman younger than 30 in good health and CMV-seronegative.

The V and J genes are TRBV5-6 and TRBJ2-7; a possible D gene is TRBD2 (7 bases). The V gene lost 4 bases and the J gene lost 7 bases, with 12 bases spanning the gap. The germline CDR1 and CDR2 sequences are SGHDT and YYEEEE. The CDR3 totals 12 residues. CDR3 nucleotide sequence: TGTGCCAGCAGCCTGGGGGGGCGGGAGCAGTACTTC. It codes for CASSLGGREQYF.

The rearrangement uses TRBV5-8 and TRBJ2-7; the match to TRBD2 covers 8 bases. This CDR3 has 15 residues. Germline lookup yields CDR1 SGHTS and CDR2 YDEGEE. V trimming: 2 bases; J trimming: 2 bases; junction bases outside the gene matches: 6. Here the CDR3 reads CASSLFGTRPYEQYF. CDR3 DNA: TGTGCCAGCAGCTTATTTGGGACTAGACCCTACGAGCAGTACTTC.

The gene calls are TRBV27 and TRBJ1-2; D gene unclear. Germline V lookup: CDR1 MNHEY, CDR2 SMNVEV (reference sequence). This CDR3 has 13 amino acids. Trimming cost V 6 bases and J 4 bases, with 12 bases left between them. The CDR3 is CASSPWGGYGYTF. CDR3 in DNA: TGTGCCAGCAGCCCTTGGGGAGGCTATGGCTACACCTTC.

The V call is TRBV4-1, the J call TRBJ2-7; D is unresolved. The V gene lost 1 base and the J gene lost 5 bases, with 9 bases spanning the gap. Looked up from germline, CDR1 is MGHRA and CDR2 is YSYEKL. The CDR3 is made up of 13 amino acids. Here the CDR3 reads CASSQGRVDEQYF. The DNA of the CDR3 is TGCGCCAGCAGCCAAGGCCGAGTAGACGAGCAGTACTTC.

The V and J genes are TRBV4-1 and TRBJ1-5; a weak D match, TRBD1 (6 bases). This CDR3 has 15 amino acids. CDR1 MGHRA and CDR2 YSYEKL come from the germline V gene. V dropped 0 bases and J dropped 3 bases, with 9 bases sitting between them. This CDR3 is CASSQEQGNNQPQHF. The CDR3 bases are TGCGCCAGCAGCCAAGAACAGGGAAACAATCAGCCCCAGCATTTT.

The gene calls are TRBV7-3 and TRBJ2-1; 8 bases are a match to TRBD2. CDR1 SGHTA and CDR2 FQGTGA come from the germline V gene. The CDR3 covers 14 residues. J gave up 8 bases and V 5 bases, and 8 bases lay outside the gene matches. The CDR3 DNA reads as TGTGCCAGCAGCCCCGGGGGGGTCGTGGATGAGCAGTTCTTC. Its translation: CASSPGGVVDEQFF.

V usage is TRBV25-1 and J usage is TRBJ1-1, with 11 bases fitting TRBD1. Germline CDR1 is MGHDK and CDR2 is SYGVNS. The CDR3 consists of 15 residues. V shed 5 bases and J 4 bases; nucleotides not matched to a gene: 6. The CDR3 loop is CASSRMGTGGTEAFF. The CDR3 DNA reads TGTGCCAGCAGTCGCATGGGGACAGGGGGCACTGAAGCTTTCTTT.

The V gene is TRBV4-3, the J gene TRBJ1-5, with TRBD1 identical over 8 bases. The CDR3 has 18 amino acids. Germline V lookup: CDR1 LGHNA, CDR2 YSLEER. V shed 4 bases, J shed 0 bases, and the junction held 11 bases outside the gene matches. CDR3 bases: TGCGCCAGCAGCCTGGGACAGGCAAATTTCAATAGCAATCAGCCCCAGCATTTT. Its protein is CASSLGQANFNSNQPQHF.

V gene TRBV2 combines with J gene TRBJ1-3; TRBD1 matches at 8 bases. J was trimmed by 0 bases and V by 4 bases; bases with no gene match: 8. CDR1 and CDR2 (germline): SNHLY, FYNNEI. The CDR3 sequence is 17 residues long. CDR3 amino acids: CASSAGTGLFSGNTIYF. The CDR3, as DNA: TGTGCCAGCAGTGCGGGGACAGGCCTTTTCTCTGGAAACACCATATATTTT.

The rearrangement joins TRBV7-2 to TRBJ1-5, with 7 bases matching TRBD1. CDR1 and CDR2 (germline): SGHTA, FQGNSA. V was clipped by 1 base and J by 7 bases; unmatched bases: 7. The CDR3 covers 15 residues. CDR3 sequence reads: CASSLDRGVDQPQHF. DNA of the CDR3: TGTGCCAGCAGCTTAGACAGGGGAGTAGACCAGCCCCAGCATTTT.

The CDR3 bases are TGTGCCAGCAGCGTTGGGACTAGCGGACACACAGATACGCAGTATTTT. Protein sequence: CASSVGTSGHTDTQYF. The chain is built from TRBV9 and TRBJ2-3, with 11 bases matching TRBD2. The CDR3 spans 16 residues. The germline CDR1 and CDR2 sequences are SGDLS and YYNGEE. With 2 bases clipped from V and 2 bases from J, the junction kept 4 bases outside the gene matches.

The CDR3 coding sequence is TGTGCCAGTAGTATAGATTCAACAGGGATCTACTACGAGCAGTACTTC. It translates to CASSIDSTGIYYEQYF. The chain couples TRBV19 to TRBJ2-7, with D perhaps matching TRBD1 (6 bases). V dropped 0 bases and J dropped 3 bases, with 15 bases sitting between them. Per the germline V gene, CDR1 is LNHDA and CDR2 is SQIVND (reference sequence). The CDR3 has 16 amino acids.

V usage is TRBV29-1 and J usage is TRBJ1-5; TRBD1 matches 9 bases. Germline V lookup: CDR1 SQVTM, CDR2 ANQGSEA. V shed 7 bases, J shed 14 bases, and the junction held 12 bases outside the gene matches. The CDR3 has 12 residues. The CDR3 DNA reads as TGCAGCGGAGCGCTGACAGGGGGACCAGAGCATTTT. It translates to CSGALTGGPEHF.

J is TRBJ2-1 and V is TRBV19, with 11 bases aligning to TRBD2. After removal of 4 bases from V and 4 bases from J, the junction contained 3 bases not matched to a gene. Germline CDR1 reads LNHDA; CDR2 reads SQIVND (reference sequence). The CDR3 contains 15 residues. Here the CDR3 reads CASSTTSGEYNEQFF. In DNA form, the CDR3 reads TGTGCCAGTAGTACGACTAGCGGGGAATACAATGAGCAGTTCTTC.

Regarding this clone: One end of the junction varies from germline; a read error may be responsible. The gene calls are TRBV5-4 and TRBJ2-6; 10 bases align to TRBD1. Per germline, CDR1 SGHNT and CDR2 YYREEE (reference sequence). This CDR3 is built from 15 residues. CDR3 in amino acids: CASGQGGTGANGLTF. CDR3 bases: TGTGCCAGCGGACAGGGGGGTACTGGGGCCAACGGCCTGACTTTC.

The rearrangement uses TRBV27 and TRBJ2-7; weak D call: TRBD2 (5 bases). Trimming shortened V by 0 bases and J by 3 bases, and 12 bases separated the two germline ends. Germline values: CDR1 MNHEY, CDR2 SMNVEV (reference sequence). The CDR3 length is 15 residues. CDR3 residues: CASSLSAGPDYEQYF. For the CDR3, the DNA is TGTGCCAGCAGTTTATCCGCGGGCCCGGACTACGAGCAGTACTTC.

This clone was found a few times. This chain connects TRBV6-1 to TRBJ2-1; unclear D gene. The CDR3 sequence is 13 residues long. V was cut by 7 bases and J by 2 bases, with 9 bases left in between. The germline V gene has CDR1 MNHNS and CDR2 SASEGT. CDR3 loop: CASMKQAYNEQFF. The CDR3 DNA reads as TGTGCCAGCATGAAGCAGGCCTACAATGAGCAGTTCTTC.

CDR3 sequence: CASSTGSEAFF. The CDR3 DNA follows: TGTGCCAGTAGTACAGGGTCTGAAGCTTTCTTT. The chain recombines TRBV6-5 with TRBJ1-1; D possibly corresponds to TRBD1 (6 bases). Germline V CDR1 and CDR2: MNHEY, SVGAGI. V was pared by 9 bases and J by 6 bases, with 11 bases between. The CDR3 totals 11 residues.

The chain recombines TRBV6-5 with TRBJ2-7; TRBD1 aligns across 12 bases. CDR3 size: 14 residues. V shed 6 bases and J 6 bases; nucleotides not matched to a gene: 6. In germline, CDR1 is MNHEY, CDR2 SVGAGI. The CDR3 DNA is TGTGCCAGCAGATTGGGACAGGGGGCTGGCGAGCAGTACTTC. This codes for CASRLGQGAGEQYF.

This clone was seen only once. The chain carries TRBV30 and TRBJ2-3, with 9 bases matching TRBD2. Trimming removed 2 bases from V and 14 bases from J; junction bases left unmatched: 8. CDR3 length: 12 residues. CDR1 GTSNPN and CDR2 SVGIG come from the germline V gene (reference sequence). The CDR3 spells CAWSIYSGGLYF. The CDR3 region has the DNA TGTGCCTGGAGTATATATAGCGGGGGTCTGTATTTT.

The chain combines TRBV6-1 with TRBJ1-2; D perhaps matches TRBD1 (6 bases). Germline-derived CDR1 and CDR2 are MNHNS and SASEGT. V lost 3 bases and J lost 2, with 16 bases in between. This CDR3 has 16 residues. The CDR3 sequence is CASSDRGSASNYGYTF. CDR3 bases: TGTGCCAGCAGTGACAGGGGATCTGCCTCCAACTATGGCTACACCTTC.

V is TRBV18 and J is TRBJ2-3; no firm D call. The V and J ends lost 3 bases and 1 base respectively, with 5 bases between them. The CDR3 consists of 13 residues. The germline gives CDR1 KGHSH, CDR2 LQKENI. CDR3 region: CASSPERTDTQYF. The CDR3 DNA reads as TGTGCCAGCTCACCGGAGCGCACAGATACGCAGTATTTT.

This chain links TRBV6-1 with TRBJ1-5; TRBD1 is a possible D gene (5 bases). V was shortened by 8 bases and J by 4 bases, with 18 bases between the two germline ends. The length of the CDR3 is 15 residues. Per the germline V gene, CDR1 is MNHNS and CDR2 is SASEGT. DNA of the CDR3: TGTGCCAGCGGGGGAGGTCAGGGAGCGAATCAGCCCCAGCATTTT. Residues: CASGGGQGANQPQHF.

This rearrangement joins TRBV7-8 to TRBJ1-2; the D gene is possibly TRBD1 (6 bases). With 0 bases removed from V and 0 bases from J, the gap between germline ends came to 17 bases. The CDR3 has 18 amino acids. Germline V gene sequence: CDR1 SGHVS, CDR2 FQNEAQ. CDR3 amino acids: CASSLAPNDRRPNYGYTF. The CDR3 nucleotides are TGTGCCAGCAGCTTAGCACCAAACGACAGGCGCCCTAACTATGGCTACACCTTC.

The V gene is TRBV6-5, the J gene TRBJ2-1; D possibly corresponds to TRBD2 (6 bases). CDR3 length equals 11 residues. Trimming stripped 7 bases from V and 8 bases from J, with 9 bases between. Germline CDR1 and CDR2: MNHEY and SVGAGI. Here the CDR3 DNA reads TGTGCCAGCACTTGGGGGGATGAGCAGTTCTTC. Translating it yields CASTWGDEQFF.

The chain is built from TRBV18 and TRBJ1-2; D might be TRBD1 (6 bases). Trimming removed 3 bases at V and 5 bases at J, with 19 bases between. The germline gives CDR1 KGHSH, CDR2 LQKENI. This CDR3 has 16 residues. The CDR3 nucleotides read TGTGCCAGCTCACCTACGGGGGGGGCGGAGAGATATGGCTACACCTTC. Its protein product is CASSPTGGAERYGYTF.

The V gene is TRBV29-1, the J gene TRBJ2-3; 7 bases fit TRBD2. Germline lookup yields CDR1 SQVTM and CDR2 ANQGSEA. CDR3 size: 16 residues. V was pared by 6 bases and J by 1 base, with 13 bases of the junction left unmatched. DNA for the CDR3: TGCAGCGTCGCCCGGGCGCGCGGGAGTGGCACAGATACGCAGTATTTT. Protein: CSVARARGSGTDTQYF.

This clone was observed a single time. The gene calls are TRBV7-2 and TRBJ2-5, with D unresolved. Germline CDR1 reads SGHTA; CDR2 reads FQGNSA. V lost 4 bases and J lost 5, with 5 bases in between. The CDR3 runs 11 residues. The CDR3 coding sequence is TGTGCCAGCAGCTCCTCCGAGACCCAGTACTTC. Encoded protein: CASSSSETQYF. The full variable domain, its missing parts supplied by reference TRBV7-2 and TRBJ2-5, is GAGVSQSPSNKVTEKGKDVELRCDPISGHTALYWYRQSLGQGLEFLIYFQGNSAPDKSGLPSDRFSAERTGGSVSTLTIQRTQQEDSAVYLCASSSSETQYFGPGTRLLVL.

The table lists this clone with a count of one. At one of its ends the junction is not consistent with the germline gene, which may arise from a read error. The V and J genes are TRBV7-8 and TRBJ2-7; D remains ambiguous. Germline loops: CDR1 SGHVS, CDR2 FQNEAQ. This CDR3 is built from 15 residues. The CDR3 nucleotides read TGTGCCAGCAGCCTCTCCCGCGGAATCTCCTACGGGCAGTACTTC. It translates to CASSLSRGISYGQYF.

V usage is TRBV5-1 and J usage is TRBJ2-6, with 9 bases lining up with TRBD2. The V gene's germline CDR1 is SGHRS and CDR2 YFSETQ. CDR3 size: 16 residues. The ends lost 4 bases at V and 2 bases at J; junction bases unmatched: 4. The CDR3 DNA follows: TGCGCCAGCAGCCGCGGGGGGGGCGCTGGGGCCAACGTCCTGACTTTC. It translates to CASSRGGGAGANVLTF.

In DNA, the CDR3 is TGTGCCAGCACCCCCGACAGCTACTACGAGCAGTACTTC. It translates to CASTPDSYYEQYF. J is TRBJ2-7 and V is TRBV18; tentatively, D is TRBD1 (5 bases). Germline assignment: CDR1 KGHSH and CDR2 LQKENI. Trimming removed 8 bases at V and 3 bases at J, with 14 bases between. The CDR3 has 13 amino acids. Combining the CDR3 with reference TRBV18 and TRBJ2-7 gives the whole variable domain NAGVMQNPRHLVRRRGQEARLRCSPMKGHSHVYWYRQLPEEGLKFMVYLQKENIIDESGMPKERFSAEFPKEGPSILRIQQVVRGDSAAYFCASTPDSYYEQYFGPGTRLTVT.

The CDR3 DNA reads TGTGCCAGCAGCCTAGCACACACCAAAGAGACCCAGTACTTC. Translated: CASSLAHTKETQYF. The J gene is TRBJ2-5, the V gene TRBV11-2, with D possibly TRBD2 on 5 matching bases. V was cut by 5 bases and J by 3 bases, with 13 bases left in between. The V gene's germline CDR1 is SGHAT and CDR2 FQNNGV. The CDR3 totals 14 residues. Complete variable domain (other parts from reference TRBV11-2 and TRBJ2-5): EAGVAQSPRYKIIEKRQSVAFWCNPISGHATLYWYQQILGQGPKLLIQFQNNGVVDDSQLPKDRFSAERLKGVDSTLKIQPAKLEDSAVYLCASSLAHTKETQYFGPGTRLLVL.